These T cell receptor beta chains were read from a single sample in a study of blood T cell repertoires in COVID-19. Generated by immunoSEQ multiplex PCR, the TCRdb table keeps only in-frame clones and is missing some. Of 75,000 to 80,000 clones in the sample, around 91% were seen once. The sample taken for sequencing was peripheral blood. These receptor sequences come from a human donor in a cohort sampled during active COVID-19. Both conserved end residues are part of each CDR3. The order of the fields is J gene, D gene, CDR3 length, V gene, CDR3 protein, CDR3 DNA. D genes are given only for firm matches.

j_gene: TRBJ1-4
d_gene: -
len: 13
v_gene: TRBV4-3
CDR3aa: CASSRGTNEKLFF
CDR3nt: TGCGCCAGCAGCCGAGGGACTAATGAAAAACTGTTTTTT

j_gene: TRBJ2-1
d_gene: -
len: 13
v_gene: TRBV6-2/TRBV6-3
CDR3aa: CASSPIRLSEQFF
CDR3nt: TGTGCCAGCAGTCCGATCCGACTGTCCGAGCAGTTCTTC

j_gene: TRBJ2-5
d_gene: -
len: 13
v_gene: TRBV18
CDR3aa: CASSRYSRETQYF
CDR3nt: TGTGCCAGCTCACGATACAGCCGGGAGACCCAGTACTTC

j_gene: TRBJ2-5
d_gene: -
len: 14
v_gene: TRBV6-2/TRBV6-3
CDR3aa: CASSETSLVETQYF
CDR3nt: TGTGCCAGCAGCGAGACTAGTCTGGTTGAGACCCAGTACTTC